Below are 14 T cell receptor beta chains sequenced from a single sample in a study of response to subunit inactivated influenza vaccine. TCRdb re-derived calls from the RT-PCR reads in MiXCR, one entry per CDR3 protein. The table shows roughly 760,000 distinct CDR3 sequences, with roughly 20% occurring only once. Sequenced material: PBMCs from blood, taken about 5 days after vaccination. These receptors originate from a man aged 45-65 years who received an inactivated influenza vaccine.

In DNA form, the CDR3 reads TGTGCCAGCAGCGTATCTTCCAGGGCCGATACGCAGTATTTT. It specifies CASSVSSRADTQYF. This chain joins TRBV9 and TRBJ2-3; perhaps TRBD1 as D (5 bases). The CDR3 is 14 amino acids. Germline CDR1 is SGDLS and CDR2 is YYNGEE. Trimming took off 1 base at V and 6 bases at J, with 12 bases between the two ends. Based on the CDR3 plus reference TRBV9 and TRBJ2-3, the full variable domain is DSGVTQTPKHLITATGQRVTLRCSPRSGDLSVYWYQQSLDQGLQFLIQYYNGEERAKGNILERFSAQQFPDLHSELNLSSLELGDSALYFCASSVSSRADTQYFGPGTRLTVL.

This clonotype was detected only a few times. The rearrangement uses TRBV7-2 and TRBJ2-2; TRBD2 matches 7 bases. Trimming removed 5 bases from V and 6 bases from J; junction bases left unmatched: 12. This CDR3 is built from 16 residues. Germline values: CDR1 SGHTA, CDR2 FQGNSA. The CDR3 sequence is CASSPGLVWGAGELFF. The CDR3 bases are TGTGCCAGCAGCCCAGGACTAGTTTGGGGTGCCGGGGAGCTGTTTTTT.

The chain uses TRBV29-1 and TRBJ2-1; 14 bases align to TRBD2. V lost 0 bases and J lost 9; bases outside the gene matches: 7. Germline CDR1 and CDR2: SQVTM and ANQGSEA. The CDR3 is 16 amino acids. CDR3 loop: CSVEDRGTSGSGEQFF. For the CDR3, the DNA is TGCAGCGTTGAAGATCGGGGGACTAGCGGGAGTGGTGAGCAGTTCTTC.

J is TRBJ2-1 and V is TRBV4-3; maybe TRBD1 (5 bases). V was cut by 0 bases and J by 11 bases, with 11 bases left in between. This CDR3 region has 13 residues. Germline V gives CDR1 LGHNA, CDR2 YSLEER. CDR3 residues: CASSQDKSGKQFF. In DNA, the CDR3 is TGCGCCAGCAGCCAAGATAAATCAGGGAAGCAGTTCTTC.

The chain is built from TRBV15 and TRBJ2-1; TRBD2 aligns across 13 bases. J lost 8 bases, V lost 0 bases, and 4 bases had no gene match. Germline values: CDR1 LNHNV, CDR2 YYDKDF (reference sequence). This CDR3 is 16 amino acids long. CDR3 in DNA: TGTGCCACCAGCAGAGATAGGACTAGCGGGAGCGATGAGCAGTTCTTC. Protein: CATSRDRTSGSDEQFF.

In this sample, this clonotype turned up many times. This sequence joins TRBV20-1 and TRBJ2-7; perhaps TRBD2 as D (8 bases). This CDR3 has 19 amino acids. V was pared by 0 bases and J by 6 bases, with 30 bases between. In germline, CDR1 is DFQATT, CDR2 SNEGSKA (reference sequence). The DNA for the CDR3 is TGCAGTGCTAGAGATGGAAACAGGGGTGTAAGCGGGAGATTACTCGAGCAGTACTTC. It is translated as CSARDGNRGVSGRLLEQYF.

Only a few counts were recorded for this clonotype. The CDR3 sequence is CASSTTGLKDEQYF. CDR3 coding DNA: TGTGCCAGTAGTACCACGGGCCTAAAGGACGAGCAGTACTTC. The chain has TRBV19 and TRBJ2-7; D is uncertain. The CDR3 consists of 14 residues. The V gene's germline CDR1 is LNHDA and CDR2 SQIVND (reference sequence). Trimming pared 4 bases from V and 5 bases from J, leaving 15 bases between. The variable domain in full, with the rest retrieved from reference TRBV19 and TRBJ2-7, is DGGITQSPKYLFRKEGQNVTLSCEQNLNHDAMYWYRQDPGQGLRLIYYSQIVNDFQKGDIAEGYSVSREKKESFPLTVTSAQKNPTAFYLCASSTTGLKDEQYFGPGTRLTVT.

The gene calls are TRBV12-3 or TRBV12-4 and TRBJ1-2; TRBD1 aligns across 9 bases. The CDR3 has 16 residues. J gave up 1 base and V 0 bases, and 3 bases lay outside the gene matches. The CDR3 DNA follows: TGTGCCAGCAGTTTAGCGATGGGACAGGGTAACTATGGCTACACCTTC. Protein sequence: CASSLAMGQGNYGYTF.

CDR3 sequence reads: CASSLVHGLAGEYEQYF. DNA for the CDR3: TGCGCCAGCAGCTTGGTCCACGGACTAGCGGGAGAGTACGAGCAGTACTTC. The rearrangement links TRBV5-1 to TRBJ2-7; 13 bases align to TRBD2. This CDR3 is 17 amino acids long. Germline CDR1 and CDR2: SGHRS and YFSETQ. The V and J ends lost 0 bases and 4 bases, in that order; junction bases with no gene match: 7.

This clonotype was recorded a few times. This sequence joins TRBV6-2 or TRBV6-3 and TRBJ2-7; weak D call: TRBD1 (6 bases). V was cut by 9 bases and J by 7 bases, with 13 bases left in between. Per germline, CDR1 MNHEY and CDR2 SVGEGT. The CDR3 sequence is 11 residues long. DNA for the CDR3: TGTGCCAGTCTACAGGGCATTGAGCAGTACTTC. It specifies CASLQGIEQYF.

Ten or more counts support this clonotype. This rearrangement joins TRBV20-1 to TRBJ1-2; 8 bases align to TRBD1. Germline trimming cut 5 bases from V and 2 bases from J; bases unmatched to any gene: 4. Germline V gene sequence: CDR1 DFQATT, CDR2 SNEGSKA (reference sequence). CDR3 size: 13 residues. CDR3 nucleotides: TGCAGTGCTGGACAGGGAGAAAACTATGGCTACACCTTC. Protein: CSAGQGENYGYTF.

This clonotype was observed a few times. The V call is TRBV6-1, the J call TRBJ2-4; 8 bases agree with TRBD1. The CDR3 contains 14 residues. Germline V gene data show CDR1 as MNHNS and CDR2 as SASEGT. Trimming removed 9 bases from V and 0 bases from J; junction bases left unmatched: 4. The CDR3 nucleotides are TGTGCCAGTACAGGGGGGCAAGCCAAAAACATTCAGTACTTC. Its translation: CASTGGQAKNIQYF.

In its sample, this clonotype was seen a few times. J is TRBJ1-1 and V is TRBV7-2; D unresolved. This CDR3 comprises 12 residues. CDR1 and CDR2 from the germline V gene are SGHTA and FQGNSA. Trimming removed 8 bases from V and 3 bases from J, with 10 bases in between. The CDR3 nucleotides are TGTGCCAGCTCAAGGGAGTACACTGAAGCTTTCTTT. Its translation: CASSREYTEAFF.

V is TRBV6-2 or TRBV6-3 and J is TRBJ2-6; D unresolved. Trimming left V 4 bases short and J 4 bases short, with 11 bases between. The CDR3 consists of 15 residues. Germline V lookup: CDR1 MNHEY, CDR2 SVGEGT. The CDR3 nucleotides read TGTGCCAGCAGTTCCCGCCCTGGCGGGGCCAACGTCCTGACTTTC. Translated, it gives CASSSRPGGANVLTF.